This T cell receptor beta chain was sequenced during a study of response to subunit inactivated influenza vaccine. TCRdb itself ran the RT-PCR reads through MiXCR, one entry per CDR3 protein. Of more than 550,000 distinct CDR3 sequences listed, around 11% are singletons. This CDR3 has 13 residues. Trimming left V 6 bases short and J 0 bases short, with 8 bases between. Germline CDR1 reads KGHSH; CDR2 reads LQKENI. Separately, the same data were catalogued under a study of T cells expressing NK-cell markers. This second study says: The authors made TCR beta cDNA libraries by 5'RACE template switching. This switching added a universal primer site and UMIs.

This material consisted of PBMCs from blood, taken on the day of vaccination. This TCR derives from a man aged 50-59 years who received an inactivated influenza vaccine. The genes are TRBV18 and TRBJ2-5, with D possibly being TRBD1 or TRBD2 (5 bases each). The CDR3 DNA reads as TGTGCCAGCTCTCGGGGCAACCAAGAGACCCAGTACTTC. Translating it yields CASSRGNQETQYF.